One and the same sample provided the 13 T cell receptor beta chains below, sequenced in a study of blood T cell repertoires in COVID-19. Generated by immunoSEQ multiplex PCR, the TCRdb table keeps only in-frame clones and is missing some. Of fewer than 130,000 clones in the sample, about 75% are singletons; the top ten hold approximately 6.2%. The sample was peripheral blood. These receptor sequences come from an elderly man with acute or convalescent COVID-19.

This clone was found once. For the CDR3, the DNA is TGTGCCAGCAGCTTCTCCCCAGATACGCAGTATTTT. Translating it yields CASSFSPDTQYF. The chain recombines TRBV5-4 with TRBJ2-3, with D hard to call. With 2 bases removed from V and 4 bases from J, the gap between germline ends came to 5 bases. In germline, CDR1 is SGHNT, CDR2 YYREEE (reference sequence). CDR3 size: 12 residues. Supplemented by reference TRBV5-4 and TRBJ2-3, the full variable domain reads ETGVTQSPTHLIKTRGQQVTLRCSSQSGHNTVSWYQQALGQGPQFIFQYYREEENGRGNFPPRFSGLQFPNYSSELNVNALELDDSALYLCASSFSPDTQYFGPGTRLTVL.

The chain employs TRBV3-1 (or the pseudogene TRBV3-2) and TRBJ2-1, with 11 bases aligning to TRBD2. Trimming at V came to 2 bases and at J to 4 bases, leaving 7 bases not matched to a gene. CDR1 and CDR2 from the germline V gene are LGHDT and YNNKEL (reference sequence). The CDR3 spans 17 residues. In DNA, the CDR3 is TGTGCCAGCAGCCAACCTATAGCGGGAGGGACGTACAATGAGCAGTTCTTC. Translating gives CASSQPIAGGTYNEQFF.

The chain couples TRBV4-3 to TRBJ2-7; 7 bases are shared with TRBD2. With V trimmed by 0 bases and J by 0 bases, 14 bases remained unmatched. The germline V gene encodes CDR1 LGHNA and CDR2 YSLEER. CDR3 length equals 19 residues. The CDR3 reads CASSQDSVASGLLSYEQYF. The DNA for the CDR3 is TGCGCCAGCAGCCAAGATTCGGTGGCTAGCGGCTTACTCTCCTACGAGCAGTACTTC.

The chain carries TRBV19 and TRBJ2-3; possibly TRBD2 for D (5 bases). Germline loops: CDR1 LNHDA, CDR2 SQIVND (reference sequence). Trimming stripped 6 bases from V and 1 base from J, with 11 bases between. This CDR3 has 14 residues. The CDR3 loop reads CASSLRGGTDTQYF. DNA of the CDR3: TGTGCCAGTAGCCTCCGGGGTGGCACAGATACGCAGTATTTT.

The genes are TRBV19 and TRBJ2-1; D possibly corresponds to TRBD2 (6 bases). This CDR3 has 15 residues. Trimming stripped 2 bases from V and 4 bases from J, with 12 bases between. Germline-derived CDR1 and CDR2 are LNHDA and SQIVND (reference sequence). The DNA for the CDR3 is TGTGCCAGTAGTATAACCGGGAGCTGGTACAATGAGCAGTTCTTC. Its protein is CASSITGSWYNEQFF.

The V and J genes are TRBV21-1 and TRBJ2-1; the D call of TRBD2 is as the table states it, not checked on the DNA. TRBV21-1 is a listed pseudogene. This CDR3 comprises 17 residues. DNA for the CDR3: TGTGCCAGCAGCAAAGGAACCGGGACTAGGGGATACAATGAGCAGTTCTTC. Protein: CASSKGTGTRGYNEQFF.

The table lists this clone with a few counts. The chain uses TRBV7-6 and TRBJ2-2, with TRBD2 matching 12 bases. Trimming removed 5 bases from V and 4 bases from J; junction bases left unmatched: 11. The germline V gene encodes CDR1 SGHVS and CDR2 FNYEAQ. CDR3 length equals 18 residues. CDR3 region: CASSPTLAGGGGTGELFF. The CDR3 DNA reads TGTGCCAGCAGCCCAACTCTAGCGGGAGGGGGCGGCACCGGGGAGCTGTTTTTT.

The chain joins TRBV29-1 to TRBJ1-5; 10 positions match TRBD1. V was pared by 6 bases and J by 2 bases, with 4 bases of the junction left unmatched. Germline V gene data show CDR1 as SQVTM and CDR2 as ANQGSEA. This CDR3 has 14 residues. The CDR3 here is CSVGQGLGNQPQHF. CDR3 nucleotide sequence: TGCAGCGTGGGACAGGGGCTGGGCAATCAGCCCCAGCATTTT.

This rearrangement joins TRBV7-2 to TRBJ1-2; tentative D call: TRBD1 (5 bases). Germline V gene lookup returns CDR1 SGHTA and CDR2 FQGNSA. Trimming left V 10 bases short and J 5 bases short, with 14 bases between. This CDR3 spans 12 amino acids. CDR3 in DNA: TGTGCCACCGGGGGTAACTATTATGGCTACACCTTC. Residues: CATGGNYYGYTF.

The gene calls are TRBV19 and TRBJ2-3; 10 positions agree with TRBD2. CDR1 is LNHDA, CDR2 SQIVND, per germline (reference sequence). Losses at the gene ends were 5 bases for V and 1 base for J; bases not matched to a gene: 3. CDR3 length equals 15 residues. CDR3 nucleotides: TGTGCCAGTAGTGCGCTAGCGGGGGGCACAGATACGCAGTATTTT. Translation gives CASSALAGGTDTQYF.

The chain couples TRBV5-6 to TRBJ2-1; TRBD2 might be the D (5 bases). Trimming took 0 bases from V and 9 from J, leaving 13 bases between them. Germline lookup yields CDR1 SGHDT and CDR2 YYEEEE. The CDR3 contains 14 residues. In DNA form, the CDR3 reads TGTGCCAGCAGCTTGGTTGACGGGAACATTGAGCAGTTCTTC. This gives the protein CASSLVDGNIEQFF.

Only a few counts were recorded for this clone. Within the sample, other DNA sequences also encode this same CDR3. CDR3 DNA sequence: TGCGCCAGCAGTAGCGGGAGAGACACAGATACGCAGTATTTT. Protein sequence: CASSSGRDTDTQYF. The chain joins TRBV10-2 to TRBJ2-3, with 8 bases fitting TRBD2. The CDR3 has 14 residues. With V trimmed by 5 bases and J by 2 bases, 3 bases remained unmatched. CDR1 is WSHSY, CDR2 SAAADI, per germline.

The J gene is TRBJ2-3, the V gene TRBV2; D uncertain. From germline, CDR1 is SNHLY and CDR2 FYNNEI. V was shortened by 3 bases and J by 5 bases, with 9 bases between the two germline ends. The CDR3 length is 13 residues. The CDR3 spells CASSDDGGDTQYF. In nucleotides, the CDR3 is TGTGCCAGCAGTGATGACGGCGGAGATACGCAGTATTTT.